A selection of T cell receptor beta chains follows, all from one sample in a study of PD-L1 blockade in urothelial cancer. Data came from immunoSEQ multiplex PCR; TCRdb stores just in-frame clones and leaves some out. The sample carries tens of thousands of clones, around 76% recorded once. Sample: PBMCs, taken around atezolizumab (anti-PD-L1) treatment. Receptors originate from a man aged 65 to 85 with urothelial cancer. The conserved cysteine and the conserved F or W are not part of the CDR3 here. D genes are given only for firm matches. Size is stated for part of the rows, as once, few or many counts, or as a class when the clone is expanded.

d_gene	v_gene	j_gene	abundance	CDR3aa
TRBD1	TRBV18	TRBJ1-5	-	ASSPTGMGDQPQH
TRBD2	TRBV6-5	TRBJ2-7	-	ASRSSGTTYEQY
TRBD2	TRBV5-6	TRBJ2-1	-	ASSLDTGTSMFNEQF
-	TRBV15	TRBJ2-2	-	ATSGQNTGELF
TRBD2	TRBV10-3	TRBJ2-5	-	AIGGVQETQY
-	TRBV20-1	TRBJ2-3	-	SASGVDTQY
-	TRBV21-1	TRBJ1-3	-	ASSKRQGSSGNTIY
-	TRBV27	TRBJ1-4	-	ASSLQGRDEKLF
-	TRBV29-1	TRBJ2-7	-	SVKKGDGSSYEQY
-	TRBV7-3	TRBJ1-1	few	ASSTQGGNLAF
TRBD2	TRBV7-2	TRBJ2-7	-	ASTPQEGRVEQY
TRBD2	TRBV5-1	TRBJ2-7	few	ASSLESLAVGGEQY
-	TRBV19	TRBJ1-5	-	ASITRQDGNQPQH
TRBD1	TRBV5-5	TRBJ2-7	few	ASSSGGQGDEQY
-	TRBV7-9	TRBJ1-2	-	ASSSYARTGNYGYT
TRBD1	TRBV30	TRBJ1-2	few	AWSVPGGGANYGYT
TRBD1	TRBV6-6	TRBJ1-4	-	ASSYGQGSEKLF
TRBD2	TRBV13	TRBJ2-7	few	ASSLGGGSYEQY
-	TRBV4-2	TRBJ1-3	few	ASSQESVNSGNTIY
TRBD1	TRBV9	TRBJ2-3	-	ASSNRGRDTDTQY
-	TRBV12-5	TRBJ2-7	-	ASGLGRTYEQY
TRBD1	TRBV30	TRBJ1-2	once	AWTRTGGAYGYT
TRBD2	TRBV14	TRBJ2-1	-	ASSQDRSSGSPYNEQF
TRBD1	TRBV19	TRBJ1-5	-	ASTPDRGNEFGSQH
TRBD2	TRBV2	TRBJ2-5	-	ASKYIAGEEETQY
-	TRBV6-1	TRBJ2-7	-	ASSEVYGRGYEQY
-	TRBV21-1	TRBJ1-1	few	ASSKDRGYLNTEAF
TRBD2	TRBV29-1	TRBJ2-1	once	SVRAAAGVYNEQF
-	TRBV6-1	TRBJ1-1	few	ASRRTVSPF
TRBD1	TRBV11-1	TRBJ2-7	-	ASSLARGPYEQY
-	TRBV12-5	TRBJ1-6	-	ASGPPTGTPLH
-	TRBV6-6	TRBJ2-3	-	ASSLRGGMDTQY
TRBD2	TRBV10-3	TRBJ2-1	-	AISPLSKVGTNNEQF